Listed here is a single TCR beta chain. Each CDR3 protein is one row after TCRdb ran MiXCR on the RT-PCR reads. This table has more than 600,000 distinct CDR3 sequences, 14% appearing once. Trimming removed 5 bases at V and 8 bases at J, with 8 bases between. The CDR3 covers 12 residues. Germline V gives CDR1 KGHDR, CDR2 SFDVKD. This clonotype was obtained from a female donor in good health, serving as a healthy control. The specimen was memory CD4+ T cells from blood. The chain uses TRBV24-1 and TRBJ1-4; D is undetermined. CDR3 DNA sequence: TGTGCCACCAGTGGGCCAGGAGAAAAACTGTTTTTT. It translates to CATSGPGEKLFF.